These 25 T cell receptor beta chains share one sample of origin, sequenced in a study of T cell clonality in common variable immunodeficiency. Overall study results and limits: Common variable immunodeficiency TCR beta sequences reportedly had fewer deletions and N-nucleotide insertions.

Profiled with immunoSEQ multiplex PCR; TCRdb holds only in-frame clones, not every one. The sample was found to contain some 34,000 clones, and every one recurs. Antigens of these TCRs are unknown. The sample was peripheral blood mononuclear cells. All receptors come from a human donor with common variable immunodeficiency.

This clone appeared a few times. Read sequence stops 3 residues before the CDR3 end, and the germline J gene provides the missing end. The chain is built from TRBV6-2 or TRBV6-3 and TRBJ1-5, with a possible D match to TRBD1 (6 bases). Germline lookup yields CDR1 MNHEY and CDR2 SVGEGT. The CDR3 loop spans 14 amino acids. CDR3 DNA, as far as it was read: TGTGCCAGCAGTTTCGACAGGTCAGGGGACCCC. Translation gives CASSFDRSGDP. The full CDR3 reads CASSFDRSGDPQHF.

This clone is labeled as medium-sized. The missing CDR3 end, 3 residues past where the read stops, is filled in from the germline J gene. The chain couples TRBV30 to TRBJ1-3; TRBD1 matches 8 bases. V dropped 0 bases and J dropped 2; count of bases not matched to a gene: 0. CDR1 is GTSNPN and CDR2 is SVGIG in the germline V gene (reference sequence). This CDR3 has 14 residues. CDR3 DNA (partial): TGTGCCTGGAGTGTACAGGGGGCTGGAAACACC. It codes for CAWSVQGAGNT. The CDR3 as a whole reads CAWSVQGAGNTIYF.

This clone was found many times. The CDR3 loop reads CASSQGLGQPQHF. The sequenced CDR3 bases are TGTGCCAGCAGCCAAGGACTCGGGCAGCCC. This rearrangement joins TRBV7-9 to TRBJ1-5; D is ambiguous. Read data end 3 residues before the CDR3 end; the end is taken from the germline J gene. Trimming took off 5 bases at V and 7 bases at J, with 12 bases between the two ends. Germline loops: CDR1 SEHNR, CDR2 FQNEAQ (reference sequence). The CDR3 spans 13 residues.

This clone showed up many times. The read stops 3 residues short of the end of the CDR3; the missing end is completed from the germline J gene. The V gene is TRBV6-2 or TRBV6-3, the J gene TRBJ2-7; the D is unclear. Per germline, CDR1 MNHEY and CDR2 SVGEGT. The CDR3 contains 10 residues. Between the trimmed V and J ends, which lost 5 bases and 3 bases, there was a span of 2 bases. The covered CDR3 bases are TGTGCCAGCAGTCGCTACGAG. Translating gives CASSRYE. The whole CDR3 protein is CASSRYEQYF.

This clone was recorded at least ten times. The CDR3 protein is CASSLIGQRTDTQYF. The sequenced CDR3 bases are TGTGCCAGCAGCTTAATCGGACAGCGCACAGATACG. The V and J genes are TRBV11-2 and TRBJ2-3, with D perhaps TRBD1 (6 bases). The CDR3 extends 3 residues past the end of the read, so its final part is completed from the germline J gene. V lost 2 bases and J 1 base, leaving 10 bases between the germline ends. This CDR3 has 15 residues. CDR1 SGHAT and CDR2 FQNNGV come from the germline V gene.

CDR3 DNA (partial): TGTGCCAGCAGCCCTTTTGGACAGGGCTACAATGAG. Protein product: CASSPFGQGYNE. In full, the CDR3 is CASSPFGQGYNEQFF. The chain uses TRBV7-6 and TRBJ2-1; 8 nucleotides line up with TRBD1. The CDR3 end falls 3 residues outside the read, so it is completed with the germline J gene. In germline, CDR1 is SGHVS, CDR2 FNYEAQ. The CDR3 loop spans 15 amino acids. V lost 5 bases and J lost 3; bases outside the gene matches: 6.

To note about this clone: The read halts 3 residues ahead of the CDR3 end, with the missing end drawn from the germline J gene. The gene calls are TRBV11-3 and TRBJ2-3; no clear D gene. The V gene lost 1 base and the J gene lost 5 bases, with 10 bases spanning the gap. The germline V gene has CDR1 SGHNT and CDR2 YENEEA. CDR3 length equals 14 residues. CDR3 sequence reads: CASSLGGPLDTQYF. Partial CDR3 DNA: TGTGCCAGCAGCTTAGGAGGCCCTTTAGATACG. Full variable domain (missing parts from reference TRBV11-3 and TRBJ2-3): EAGVVQSPRYKIIEKKQPVAFWCNPISGHNTLYWYLQNLGQGPELLIRYENEEAVDDSQLPKDRFSAERLKGVDSTLKIQPAELGDSAVYLCASSLGGPLDTQYFGPGTRLTVL.

The CDR3 protein is CASSDPTGSGANVLTF. The sequenced CDR3 bases are TGTGCCAGCAGTGACCCGACAGGCTCTGGGGCCAACGTC. The genes are TRBV6-2 or TRBV6-3 and TRBJ2-6; the D gene is possibly TRBD1 (6 bases). The CDR3 goes on 3 residues after the read ends, and that part is filled in from the germline J gene. The CDR3 loop spans 16 amino acids. The germline CDR1 and CDR2 sequences are MNHEY and SVGEGT. The ends were cut back, 5 bases at V and 0 bases at J, with 11 bases in the middle.

In this sample, this clone turned up a few times. The read is 3 residues too short to cover the CDR3 end, so that end is filled in from the germline J gene. This chain connects TRBV6-2 or TRBV6-3 to TRBJ2-7; 9 bases are a match to TRBD2. Germline V gives CDR1 MNHEY, CDR2 SVGEGT. The CDR3 runs to 14 residues. V gave up 5 bases and J gave up 3 bases; unmatched junction bases: 5. Partial CDR3 DNA: TGTGCCAGCAGTCTCCTAGCGGGAAGCTACGAG. Amino acid sequence: CASSLLAGSYE. The CDR3 reads in full as CASSLLAGSYEQYF.

This clone was picked up many times. The sequenced fragment ends 3 residues before the CDR3 boundary, so the rest is inferred from the germline J gene. The chain has TRBV12-3 or TRBV12-4 and TRBJ2-5; D might be TRBD2 (6 bases). The CDR3 covers 14 residues. V lost 5 bases, J lost 2 bases, and 12 bases lay in between. The CDR3 loop is CASSPGGGQETQYF. The covered CDR3 bases are TGTGCCAGCAGTCCAGGTGGGGGGCAAGAGACC.

In this sample, this clone turned up many times. The CDR3 end falls 3 residues outside the read, so it is completed with the germline J gene. The chain couples TRBV7-3 to TRBJ2-3; 8 bases line up with TRBD2. Germline CDR1 reads SGHTA; CDR2 reads FQGTGA. This CDR3 has 16 amino acids. J gave up 5 bases and V 4 bases, and 11 bases lay outside the gene matches. CDR3: CASSSPSGRQQDTQYF. CDR3 DNA (partial): TGTGCCAGCAGCTCTCCGAGCGGGAGACAACAAGATACG. Using reference TRBV7-3 and TRBJ2-3 for the parts outside the CDR3, the full variable domain is GAGVSQTPSNKVTEKGKYVELRCDPISGHTALYWYRQSLGQGPEFLIYFQGTGAADDSGLPNDRFFAVRPEGSVSTLKIQRTERGDSAVYLCASSSPSGRQQDTQYFGPGTRLTVL.

In its sample, this clone was seen many times. From the germline J gene comes the end of the CDR3, since the read stops 3 residues before it. The gene calls are TRBV6-2 or TRBV6-3 and TRBJ1-5; TRBD1 might be the D (5 bases). V gave up 7 bases and J gave up 7 bases, with 17 bases separating them. The CDR3 totals 14 residues. Germline lookup yields CDR1 MNHEY and CDR2 SVGEGT. This CDR3 reads CASISPGLAQPQHF. The sequenced CDR3 bases are TGTGCCAGCATTTCACCAGGGCTGGCGCAGCCC.

This clone was observed at least ten times. The sequenced CDR3 bases are TGTGCCAGCAGCTTCGGACAGGGAGACATT. This gives the protein CASSFGQGDI. The full CDR3 protein is CASSFGQGDIQYF. The gene calls are TRBV7-2 and TRBJ2-4; 8 bases fit TRBD1. The CDR3 end is not reached by the read, which stops 3 residues before it; the germline J gene fills it in. The CDR3 totals 13 residues. In germline, CDR1 is SGHTA, CDR2 FQGNSA. The ends lost 3 bases at V and 8 bases at J; junction bases unmatched: 3.

This clone was observed at least ten times. The read comes to an end 3 residues before the CDR3 does, leaving the germline J gene to fill in the end. The chain uses TRBV9 and TRBJ2-2, with D tentatively TRBD1 (5 bases). V shed 0 bases and J shed 7 bases, with 13 bases lying between them. The CDR3 has 15 amino acids. Germline V lookup: CDR1 SGDLS, CDR2 YYNGEE. The DNA read from the CDR3 is TGTGCCAGCAGCGTAGACAGGCGAGGTCACGGGGAG. Encoded protein: CASSVDRRGHGE. In full, the CDR3 reads CASSVDRRGHGELFF.

This clone has a count of ten or more. The sequenced part of the CDR3 DNA is TGTGCCAGCAGTCGGTCGGCGGGGTTGACC. Protein product: CASSRSAGLT. The full-length CDR3 reads as CASSRSAGLTQYF. The chain has TRBV6-2 or TRBV6-3 and TRBJ2-5; a possible D gene is TRBD2 (6 bases). Read data end 3 residues before the CDR3 end; the end is taken from the germline J gene. Per germline, CDR1 MNHEY and CDR2 SVGEGT. V lost 5 bases and J 7 bases, leaving 14 bases between the germline ends. The length of the CDR3 is 13 residues.

A few counts support this clone. The CDR3 extends 3 residues past the end of the read, so its final part is completed from the germline J gene. The rearrangement joins TRBV11-3 to TRBJ2-7; 11 bases fit TRBD2. The CDR3 totals 15 residues. The germline V gene has CDR1 SGHNT and CDR2 YENEEA. The ends lost 5 bases at V and 2 bases at J; junction bases unmatched: 5. This CDR3 reads CASSPPSGGTYEQYF. The CDR3 bases that were read are TGTGCCAGCAGCCCACCTAGCGGGGGGACCTACGAG.

Turning to this clone: The read terminates 3 residues before the CDR3 end, so the remaining end is supplied by the germline J gene. The rearrangement links TRBV7-3 to TRBJ2-7; 9 nucleotides line up with TRBD2. Unmatched junction bases numbered 4, after V lost 4 bases and J lost 3 bases. This CDR3 is 14 amino acids long. In germline, CDR1 is SGHTA, CDR2 FQGTGA. CDR3 bases read: TGTGCCAGCAGCTCAGATAGCGGGAGCTACGAG. Its translation: CASSSDSGSYE. The whole CDR3 protein reads CASSSDSGSYEQYF. The whole variable domain, remainder taken from reference TRBV7-3 and TRBJ2-7, is GAGVSQTPSNKVTEKGKYVELRCDPISGHTALYWYRQSLGQGPEFLIYFQGTGAADDSGLPNDRFFAVRPEGSVSTLKIQRTERGDSAVYLCASSSDSGSYEQYFGPGTRLTVT.

This clone was counted ten times or more. The CDR3 goes on 3 residues after the read ends, and that part is filled in from the germline J gene. The genes are TRBV27 and TRBJ2-7; 10 nucleotides align to TRBD2. CDR1 MNHEY and CDR2 SMNVEV come from the germline V gene (reference sequence). V dropped 3 bases and J dropped 5; count of bases not matched to a gene: 10. The CDR3 consists of 16 residues. CDR3 bases read: TGTGCCAGCAGTTTTATGAGCGGGAGGGCCGGGCACGAG. Encoded protein: CASSFMSGRAGHE. The CDR3 in its entirety is CASSFMSGRAGHEQYF.

This clone occurred a few times. The read stops 3 residues short of the end of the CDR3; the missing end is completed from the germline J gene. V gene TRBV7-2 combines with J gene TRBJ1-6; weak D call: TRBD1 (5 bases). Between the trimmed V and J ends, which lost 6 bases and 9 bases, there was a span of 18 bases. Germline CDR1 reads SGHTA; CDR2 reads FQGNSA. This CDR3 region has 15 residues. Partial CDR3 DNA: TGTGCCAGCAGTCGACTCGGGACTGGCAGTTCACCC. Translated: CASSRLGTGSSP. The whole CDR3 sequence is CASSRLGTGSSPLHF.

At least ten counts were recorded for this clone. The read ends 3 residues early relative to the CDR3; the germline J gene fills the gap. The chain combines TRBV27 with TRBJ2-5; 11 bases are shared with TRBD2. The CDR3 extends over 16 amino acids. Germline lookup yields CDR1 MNHEY and CDR2 SMNVEV (reference sequence). V was pared by 6 bases and J by 4 bases, with 10 bases of the junction left unmatched. The CDR3 here is CASRPVASGRTETQYF. The part of the CDR3 DNA that was read is TGTGCCAGCAGGCCCGTGGCTAGCGGGAGGACAGAGACC.

This clone was observed many times. Incomplete CDR3 DNA: TGTGCCAGCAGCTTAGCGGGGACTAGCGGGAGCCGGGTGACG. This gives the protein CASSLAGTSGSRVT. The whole CDR3 protein reads CASSLAGTSGSRVTQYF. The rearrangement links TRBV7-2 to TRBJ2-3, with 14 bases lining up with TRBD2. Sequencing ends 3 residues short of the CDR3 end; the germline J gene provides the rest. The CDR3 runs 17 residues. The germline gives CDR1 SGHTA, CDR2 FQGNSA.

In this sample, this clone turned up many times. The read is 3 residues too short to cover the CDR3 end, so that end is filled in from the germline J gene. The V call is TRBV6-2 or TRBV6-3, the J call TRBJ2-7; no clear D gene. The CDR3 is 15 amino acids. Trimming took 2 bases from V and 3 from J, leaving 14 bases between them. The germline CDR1 and CDR2 sequences are MNHEY and SVGEGT. CDR3 bases read: TGTGCCAGCAGTTACCCCCGTGAAGGCTTCTACGAG. Protein: CASSYPREGFYE. The complete CDR3 protein is CASSYPREGFYEQYF.

This clone was recorded many times. The read finishes 3 residues shy of the CDR3 end, and the germline J gene is used to complete it. The rearrangement uses TRBV6-2 or TRBV6-3 and TRBJ1-4; D is unclear. The length of the CDR3 is 14 residues. Germline assignment: CDR1 MNHEY and CDR2 SVGEGT. Deletions cut 4 bases from V and 4 bases from J, with 10 bases between. The CDR3 bases that were read are TGTGCCAGCAGTTCCTACAGTCATAATGAAAAA. It encodes CASSSYSHNEK. The CDR3 reads in full as CASSSYSHNEKLFF.

The table lists this clone with many counts. The read halts 3 residues ahead of the CDR3 end, with the missing end drawn from the germline J gene. The chain uses TRBV18 and TRBJ1-5, with D unclear. Deletions cut 6 bases from V and 3 bases from J, with 9 bases between. This CDR3 comprises 13 residues. Germline V gene sequence: CDR1 KGHSH, CDR2 LQKENI. CDR3 DNA (partial): TGTGCCAGCTCTAACAGCCCCAATCAGCCC. Residues: CASSNSPNQP. The CDR3 reads in full as CASSNSPNQPQHF.

As concerns this clone: The sequenced fragment ends 3 residues before the CDR3 boundary, so the rest is inferred from the germline J gene. The gene calls are TRBV7-9 and TRBJ1-1; weak D call: TRBD1 (5 bases). The germline V gene has CDR1 SEHNR and CDR2 FQNEAQ (reference sequence). This CDR3 contains 15 residues. V gave up 2 bases and J gave up 4 bases, with 14 bases separating them. The DNA read from the CDR3 is TGTGCCAGCAGCTTAAGACAGACGGGGGGCACTGAA. It encodes CASSLRQTGGTE. The whole CDR3 is CASSLRQTGGTEAFF.